What follows is one T cell receptor beta chain and its context. Its antigen remains unknown. One end of the junction fails to match germline, which may point to a read error. These data are taken from a study of cytomegalovirus exposure and HLA in healthy donors. Germline V CDR1 and CDR2: SEHNR, FQNEAQ (reference sequence). The CDR3 sequence is 15 residues long. The study's findings and limits: Analysis was carried out at a later point, and it linked a missense DCLRE1C variant to TCR beta V- and J-gene trimming. Among TCR beta chains, those listed as cytomegalovirus-associated numbered fewer than 200. Rare TCR sequences dominated, though some public TCRs recurred in many donors.

PCR was performed using 60 Vbeta and 13 Jbeta primers. Clones were sequenced by immunoSEQ multiplex PCR, and TCRdb holds only the in-frame ones, with some missing. Of about 110,000 clones in the sample, roughly 82% were seen once. Donors sampled were nominally healthy, though unrecorded immune exposures were likely. Material: PBMCs. The TCR comes from a man aged 50-59 years in good health and CMV-seronegative. This rearrangement joins TRBV7-9 to TRBJ2-3, with 11 bases that match TRBD2. The CDR3 here is CASSLAGGSTDTQYF. In DNA, the CDR3 is TGTGCCAGCAGTTTAGCGGGGGGGAGCACAGATACGCAGTATTTT.